The subject of this entry is one TCR beta chain. The antigen remains undetermined. This sample was included in a study of vaccination effects on CD4 cells after COVID-19. Study-wide results and caveats: The study got few convalescent patients and did not collect any early post-infection timepoints.

Assay used: immunoSEQ multiplex PCR; TCRdb lists only in-frame clones, some missing. In the table there are around 24,000 clones, 80% to 90% of which are singletons. The CDR3 loop spans 15 amino acids. Germline CDR1 and CDR2: GTSNPN and SVGIG (reference sequence). V gave up 2 bases and J gave up 5 bases, with 13 bases separating them. Prior to sequencing, the ViraFEST assay stimulated PBMC with viral peptide pools, which expanded the antigen-specific CD4+ T cells. On day 10 of culture, CD4+ T cells were separated out. The participants, recipients of two vaccine doses, got either BNT162b2 or mRNA-1273.

This receptor was obtained from a human donor who received a COVID-19 vaccine. Some clones in this sample may be carry-over from other donors' samples. The starting material was CD4+ T cells from PBMCs cultured with SARS-CoV-2 spike peptides, obtained after COVID-19 vaccination. The chain links TRBV30 to TRBJ1-6; D might be TRBD1 (5 bases). The CDR3 is CAWSMGRGDNSPLHF. The CDR3 bases are TGTGCCTGGAGTATGGGGAGGGGAGATAATTCACCCCTCCACTTT.